Sequencing of this T cell receptor (beta chain) was carried out in a study of blood T cell repertoires in COVID-19. Across the study: T cells, B-cell-depleted T cells, or PBMCs provided the cDNA or gDNA that served as material.

In the case of this clone: Other DNA sequences of this sample code for an identical CDR3.

The CDR3 loop spans 13 amino acids. CDR1 is MDHEN, CDR2 SYDVKM, per germline. J lost 3 bases, V lost 7 bases, and 5 bases had no gene match. In the original workflow: The authors estimated nucleated cell counts from reference gene primer amplification. TCRdb keeps only in-frame clones here, not all; method: immunoSEQ multiplex PCR. The V and J calls and clone size are taken from that table; D and trimming were inferred from the DNA. The table has about 300,000 clones, 75% to 95% seen once. Input material: peripheral blood. The chain combines TRBV28 with TRBJ2-5, with TRBD2 matching 7 bases. The origin of this receptor is a woman aged 25-40 years with COVID-19, enrolled during active disease. Written as DNA, the CDR3 is TGTGCCAGCAAGGGGCTAGCGGAAGAGACCCAGTACTTC. Protein product: CASKGLAEETQYF.